The T cell receptor beta chain described here comes from a study of regulatory T cells in long-lasting Graves disease. Time point specified: newly diagnosed GD, antithyroid drugs for less than 3 months. From RNA extracted from PBMCs, the TCR library was made. This clonotype was seen repeatedly, ten times or more. Researchers made TCR beta libraries by using iRepertoire HTBI primers and running Arm-PCR on CDR3 regions. One entry per CDR3 protein, called by TCRdb with MiXCR from the multiplex PCR reads. The sample lists 360,000 or so distinct CDR3 sequences, 12% occurring once. V was cut by 1 base and J by 4 bases, with 11 bases left in between. Germline-derived CDR1 and CDR2 are LGHNA and YSLEER. The CDR3 runs to 15 residues. The sample also formed part of further work on T cells in Graves' hyperthyroidism and ophthalmopathy.

The sequence was collected from a woman aged 18-29 years with Graves disease. The V and J genes are TRBV4-3 and TRBJ1-3; TRBD1 is a possible D gene (6 bases). The material sequenced was peripheral blood mononuclear cells (PBMCs), taken at new diagnosis, from a patient treated with antithyroid drugs. The CDR3 loop is CASSQGQVSGNTIYF. Written as DNA, the CDR3 is TGCGCCAGCAGCCAAGGACAGGTCTCCGGAAACACCATATATTTT.